The clone carrying this T cell receptor beta chain was detected many times. What it binds is unknown. Documented time point: newly diagnosed GD, antithyroid drugs for less than 3 months. PBMC-derived RNA was used for the TCR library. This sample is part of a study of regulatory T cells in long-lasting Graves disease. General study points: Persistent Graves' patients showed a TCR diversity that was lower than that of newly diagnosed ones.

Researchers made TCR beta libraries by using iRepertoire HTBI primers and running Arm-PCR on CDR3 regions. TCRdb independently ran MiXCR on the multiplex PCR reads; one entry per CDR3 protein. The sample shows 360,000 or so distinct CDR3 sequences, approximately 12% of them seen only once. In germline, CDR1 is SGHRS, CDR2 YFSETQ. This CDR3 has 15 residues. The ends lost 5 bases at V and 5 bases at J; junction bases unmatched: 10. These data were likewise used in another study, on T cells in Graves' hyperthyroidism and ophthalmopathy.

This clonotype was obtained from a woman in her late teens or twenties with Graves disease. The input for sequencing was peripheral blood mononuclear cells (PBMCs), taken at new diagnosis, from a patient treated with antithyroid drugs. The V and J genes are TRBV5-1 and TRBJ1-1; 9 positions match TRBD1. The CDR3 DNA follows: TGCGCCAGCAGACTGGGAACAGGGGGCTTAACTGAAGCTTTCTTT. Protein: CASRLGTGGLTEAFF. The whole variable domain, remainder taken from reference TRBV5-1 and TRBJ1-1, is KAGVTQTPRYLIKTRGQQVTLSCSPISGHRSVSWYQQTPGQGLQFLFEYFSETQRNKGNFPGRFSGRQFSNSRSEMNVSTLELGDSALYLCASRLGTGGLTEAFFGQGTRLTVV.